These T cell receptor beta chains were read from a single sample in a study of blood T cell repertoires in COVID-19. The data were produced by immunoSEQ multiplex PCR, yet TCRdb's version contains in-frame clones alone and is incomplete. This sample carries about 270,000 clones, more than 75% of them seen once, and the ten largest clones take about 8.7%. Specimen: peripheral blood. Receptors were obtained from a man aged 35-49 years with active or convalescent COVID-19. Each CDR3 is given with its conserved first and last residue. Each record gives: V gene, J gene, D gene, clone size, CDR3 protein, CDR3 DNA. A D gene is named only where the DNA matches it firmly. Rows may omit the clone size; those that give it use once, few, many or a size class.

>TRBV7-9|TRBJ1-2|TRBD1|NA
CASSLAGTGGIYGYTF
TGTGCCAGCAGCTTAGCGGGGACAGGGGGAATATATGGCTACACCTTC
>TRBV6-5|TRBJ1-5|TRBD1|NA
CASSSTGLGNQPQHF
TGTGCCAGCAGCTCGACAGGGTTGGGCAATCAGCCCCAGCATTTT
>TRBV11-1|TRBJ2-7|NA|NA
CASSPQGRSAYEQYF
TGTGCCAGCAGTCCTCAGGGGCGAAGCGCCTACGAGCAGTACTTC
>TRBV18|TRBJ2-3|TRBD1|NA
CASSEGQTSTDTQYF
TGTGCCAGCTCAGAGGGACAGACTAGCACAGATACGCAGTATTTT
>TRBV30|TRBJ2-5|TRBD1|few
CACRTGAYQETQYF
TGTGCCTGCAGGACAGGGGCCTACCAAGAGACCCAGTACTTC
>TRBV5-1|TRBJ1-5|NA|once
CASSLLSNQPQHF
TGCGCCAGCAGCTTGCTCAGCAATCAGCCCCAGCATTTT
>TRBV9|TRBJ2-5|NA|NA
CASSVGALETQYF
TGTGCCAGCAGCGTAGGAGCACTCGAGACCCAGTACTTC
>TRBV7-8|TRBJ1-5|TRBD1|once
CASSTPGGGSNQPQHF
TGTGCCAGCAGCACACCAGGGGGCGGGAGCAATCAGCCCCAGCATTTT
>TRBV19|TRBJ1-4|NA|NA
CASSILDRNEKLFF
TGTGCCAGTAGTATTCTCGACAGGAATGAAAAACTGTTTTTT
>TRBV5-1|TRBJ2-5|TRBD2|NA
CASSDSLAGRSETQYF
TGCGCCAGCAGCGACTCACTAGCGGGACGATCAGAGACCCAGTACTTC
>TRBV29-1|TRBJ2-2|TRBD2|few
CSVRDRGAGELFF
TGCAGCGTCCGGGACCGGGGGGCCGGGGAGCTGTTTTTT
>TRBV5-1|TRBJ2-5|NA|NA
CASSRGQNSQETQYF
TGCGCCAGCAGTAGGGGTCAGAATTCGCAAGAGACCCAGTACTTC
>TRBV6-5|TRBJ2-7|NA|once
CASIRRWGDYEQYF
TGTGCCAGCATTAGGAGGTGGGGGGATTACGAGCAGTACTTC
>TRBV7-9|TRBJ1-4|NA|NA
CASSFSPTNEKLFF
TGTGCCAGCAGCTTTTCTCCAACTAATGAAAAACTGTTTTTT
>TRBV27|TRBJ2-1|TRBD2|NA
CASSGASGGLNEQFF
TGTGCCAGCAGTGGAGCTAGCGGGGGACTCAATGAGCAGTTCTTC
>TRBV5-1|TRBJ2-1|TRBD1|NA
CASSLGDRAGNEQFF
TGCGCCAGCAGCCTAGGGGACAGGGCAGGCAATGAGCAGTTCTTC
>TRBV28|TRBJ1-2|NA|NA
CASSPGGDYGYTF
TGTGCCAGCAGCCCGGGAGGGGACTATGGCTACACCTTC
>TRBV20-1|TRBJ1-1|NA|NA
CSASWTSLNTEAFF
TGCAGTGCTAGTTGGACATCCTTGAACACTGAAGCTTTCTTT
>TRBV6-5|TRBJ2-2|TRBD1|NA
CASRRGTVDTGELFF
TGTGCCAGCAGGAGGGGGACAGTCGACACCGGGGAGCTGTTTTTT
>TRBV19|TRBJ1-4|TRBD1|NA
CASSIQGAYDEKLFF
TGTGCCAGTAGTATCCAGGGGGCTTATGATGAAAAACTGTTTTTT
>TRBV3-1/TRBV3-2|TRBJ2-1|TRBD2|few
CASSPPGREQFF
TGTGCCAGCAGCCCCCCCGGGAGGGAGCAGTTCTTC
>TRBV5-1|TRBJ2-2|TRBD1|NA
CASSSGTGNTGELFF
TGCGCCAGCAGCTCCGGGACAGGGAACACCGGGGAGCTGTTTTTT
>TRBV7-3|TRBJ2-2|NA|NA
CASSFGSESGELFF
TGTGCCAGCAGCTTCGGGTCCGAGAGTGGGGAGCTGTTTTTT
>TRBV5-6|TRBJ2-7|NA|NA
CASRYGTYEQYF
TGTGCCAGCAGGTACGGGACATACGAGCAGTACTTC
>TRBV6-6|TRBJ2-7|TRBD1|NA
CASTTSGTGGTQQHF
TGTGCCAGCACCACCTCCGGGACAGGTGGAACCCAGCAGCACTTC
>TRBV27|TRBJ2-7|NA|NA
CASSSGGHEQYF
TGTGCCAGCAGTTCAGGGGGGCACGAGCAGTACTTC
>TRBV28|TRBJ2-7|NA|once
CASSFVSPNHEQYF
TGTGCCAGCAGTTTCGTGTCCCCTAACCACGAGCAGTACTTC
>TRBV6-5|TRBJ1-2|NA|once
CASSAAHRYGYTF
TGTGCCAGCAGCGCGGCGCATCGCTATGGCTACACCTTC
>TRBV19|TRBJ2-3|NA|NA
CASSIEAGWADTQYF
TGTGCCAGTAGTATAGAGGCAGGGTGGGCAGATACGCAGTATTTT
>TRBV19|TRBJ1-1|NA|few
CASSRGDLEAFF
TGTGCCAGTAGTCGGGGGGACCTTGAAGCTTTCTTT
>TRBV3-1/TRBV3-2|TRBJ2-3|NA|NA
CASSQAGVGQYF
TGTGCCAGCAGCCAAGCGGGGGTAGGGCAGTATTTT
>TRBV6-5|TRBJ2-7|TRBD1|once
CASSATGGYEQYF
TGTGCCAGCAGCGCGACAGGGGGCTACGAGCAGTACTTC
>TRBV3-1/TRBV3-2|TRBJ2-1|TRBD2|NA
CASSSTGTSGGNEQFF
TGTGCCAGCAGCTCCACCGGGACTAGCGGGGGGAATGAGCAGTTCTTC
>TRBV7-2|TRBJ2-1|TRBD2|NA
CASSLARSSGGIELF
TGTGCCAGCAGCTTAGCAAGGAGTAGCGGGGGGATTGAACTCTTC
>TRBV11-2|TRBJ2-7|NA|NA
CASSSPKESYEQYF
TGTGCCAGCAGCTCCCCTAAAGAGTCCTACGAGCAGTACTTC
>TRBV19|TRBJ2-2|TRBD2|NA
CASRREGNTGELFF
TGTGCCAGTAGGAGGGAGGGGAACACCGGGGAGCTGTTTTTT
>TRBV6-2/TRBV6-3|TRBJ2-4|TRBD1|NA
CASSPTGGPKNIQYF
TGTGCCAGCAGCCCGACAGGGGGACCCAAAAACATTCAGTACTTC
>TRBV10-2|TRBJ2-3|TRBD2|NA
CASSDLPGTSGSGTQYF
TGCGCCAGCAGTGACCTTCCCGGGACTAGCGGGAGTGGTACGCAGTATTTT
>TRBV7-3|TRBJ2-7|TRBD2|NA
CASSSLAGGPYEQYF
TGTGCCAGCAGCTCATTAGCGGGAGGGCCCTACGAGCAGTACTTC
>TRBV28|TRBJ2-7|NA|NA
CATEAGSNYEQYF
TGTGCCACCGAGGCAGGGTCTAACTACGAGCAGTACTTC
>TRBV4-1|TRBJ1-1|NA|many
CASSQGGGPEAFF
TGCGCCAGCAGCCAAGGGGGGGGCCCTGAAGCTTTCTTT
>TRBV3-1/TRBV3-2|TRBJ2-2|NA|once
CASHRQNTGELFF
TGTGCCAGCCACAGACAGAACACCGGGGAGCTGTTTTTT
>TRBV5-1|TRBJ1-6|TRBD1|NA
CASRGGQGNSPLHF
TGCGCCAGCAGGGGGGGACAGGGGAATTCACCCCTCCACTTT
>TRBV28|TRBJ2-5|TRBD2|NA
CASRPGLAGGETQYF
TGTGCCAGCAGGCCGGGACTAGCGGGAGGGGAGACCCAGTACTTC
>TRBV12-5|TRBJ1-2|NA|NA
CASGLGYAGGYTF
TGTGCTAGTGGTTTGGGTTACGCGGGGGGCTACACCTTC
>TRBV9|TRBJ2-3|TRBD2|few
CASSVGGGASDTQYF
TGTGCCAGCAGCGTAGGCGGGGGGGCCTCTGATACGCAGTATTTT
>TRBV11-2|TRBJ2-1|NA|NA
CASSYGRGLVNEQFF
TGTGCCAGCAGCTATGGTCGGGGATTAGTCAATGAGCAGTTCTTC
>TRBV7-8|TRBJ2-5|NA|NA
CASSKGRGETQYF
TGTGCCAGCAGCAAAGGTCGAGGGGAGACCCAGTACTTC
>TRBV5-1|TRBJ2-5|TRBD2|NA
CASSLGTSGNQETQYF
TGCGCCAGCAGCTTGGGGACTAGCGGAAACCAAGAGACCCAGTACTTC
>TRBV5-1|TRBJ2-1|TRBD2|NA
CASRGAYNEQFF
TGCGCCAGCCGGGGGGCCTACAATGAGCAGTTCTTC
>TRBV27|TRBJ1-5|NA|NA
CASSYRQNSNQPQHF
TGTGCCAGCAGCTACAGACAGAATAGCAATCAGCCCCAGCATTTT